The sequence of this TCR beta chain was determined in a study of Ad26.COV2.S vaccination and SARS-CoV-2 variants. Study summary: Administration of Ad26.COV2.S was intramuscular, either once or twice 56 days apart.

The table lists this clone with a few counts. The treatment was: some 20 received Ad26.COV2.S at low or high dose, single or two shots; 5 received placebo; per-sample allocation not given. Following the first vaccine or placebo injection, samples were taken on day 63. At a Boston site, the person donating was an adult of 18-55 years. Only in-frame clones appear in the TCRdb table, and some are missing; sequencing was by immunoSEQ multiplex PCR. Among about 680,000 clones listed, approximately 88% were seen once. With 7 bases clipped from V and 7 bases from J, the junction kept 3 bases outside the gene matches. The CDR3 is 12 amino acids. Germline V gives CDR1 LNHDA, CDR2 SQIVND (reference sequence).

The specimen was peripheral blood, collected in a trial of Ad26.COV2.S vaccine versus placebo. The gene calls are TRBV19 and TRBJ2-2; 7 positions agree with TRBD2. The origin of this receptor is a person aged 18 to 59 who received the Ad26.COV2.S COVID-19 vaccine or a placebo. The CDR3 DNA is TGTGCCAGTACGGGGGAGGGCGGGGAGCTGTTTTTT. It encodes CASTGEGGELFF.